This is a list of T cell receptor beta chains from one sample in a study of T cells after yellow fever vaccination. One entry per CDR3 protein, called by TCRdb with MiXCR from the 5' RACE reads. The sample lists some 250,000 distinct CDR3 sequences, roughly 3.5% occurring once. Sequenced here: PBMCs, sampled 15 days after the yellow fever booster vaccination. These receptor sequences come from a man aged 18 to 29 who received the YFV17D yellow fever vaccine. Both conserved end residues are part of each CDR3. A D gene is named only where the DNA matches it firmly. A row's size may be missing; if present it is once, few, many or a size class.

CDR3aa: CASSNGQGGDTQYF
CDR3nt: TGCGCCAGCAGTAACGGACAGGGGGGCGATACGCAGTATTTT
v_gene: TRBV5-1
d_gene: TRBD1
abundance: many
j_gene: TRBJ2-3

CDR3aa: CASSPFGGHGYTF
CDR3nt: TGCGCCAGCAGCCCGTTCGGGGGCCATGGCTACACCTTC
v_gene: TRBV5-1
d_gene: .
abundance: many
j_gene: TRBJ1-2

CDR3aa: CASSPIRADNPRDSYTF
CDR3nt: TGTGCCAGCAGCCCGATTAGGGCGGACAACCCTCGTGATAGCTACACCTTC
v_gene: TRBV7-6
d_gene: .
abundance: many
j_gene: TRBJ1-2

CDR3aa: CASSHEGSWSEAFF
CDR3nt: TGTGCCAGCAGCCACGAGGGGAGCTGGTCTGAAGCTTTCTTT
v_gene: TRBV3-1
d_gene: .
abundance: many
j_gene: TRBJ1-1

CDR3aa: CSASPAISYEQYF
CDR3nt: TGCAGTGCTAGCCCCGCCATCTCCTACGAGCAGTACTTC
v_gene: TRBV20-1
d_gene: .
abundance: many
j_gene: TRBJ2-7

CDR3aa: CASSTPRPYNEQFF
CDR3nt: TGTGCCAGCAGCACACCACGACCCTACAATGAGCAGTTCTTC
v_gene: TRBV7-2
d_gene: .
abundance: many
j_gene: TRBJ2-1

CDR3aa: CSVAWALAGGSEQFF
CDR3nt: TGCAGCGTTGCCTGGGCGCTAGCGGGGGGGAGTGAGCAGTTCTTC
v_gene: TRBV29-1
d_gene: TRBD2
abundance: many
j_gene: TRBJ2-1

CDR3aa: CASSTMGAGNTIYF
CDR3nt: TGTGCCAGCAGCACCATGGGTGCTGGAAACACCATATATTTT
v_gene: TRBV7-2
d_gene: .
abundance: many
j_gene: TRBJ1-3

CDR3aa: CASSVGGLGQNGYTF
CDR3nt: TGTGCCAGCAGCGTAGGAGGTTTGGGGCAGAATGGCTACACCTTC
v_gene: TRBV9
d_gene: .
abundance: few
j_gene: TRBJ1-2

CDR3aa: CASSLQGAWSEAFF
CDR3nt: TGTGCCAGCAGCCTCCAGGGGGCCTGGTCTGAAGCTTTCTTT
v_gene: TRBV6-2/TRBV6-3
d_gene: TRBD1
abundance: many
j_gene: TRBJ1-1

CDR3aa: CASSFYRGNTGELFF
CDR3nt: TGCGCCAGCAGCTTCTACAGGGGTAACACCGGGGAGCTGTTTTTT
v_gene: TRBV5-1
d_gene: TRBD1
abundance: .
j_gene: TRBJ2-2

CDR3aa: CASTRTGNTEAFF
CDR3nt: TGTGCCAGCACCAGAACAGGGAACACTGAAGCTTTCTTT
v_gene: TRBV6-1
d_gene: .
abundance: many
j_gene: TRBJ1-1

CDR3aa: CASSTGTGGNTEAFF
CDR3nt: TGTGCCAGCAGCACCGGGACAGGGGGGAACACTGAAGCTTTCTTT
v_gene: TRBV7-9
d_gene: TRBD1
abundance: many
j_gene: TRBJ1-1

CDR3aa: CASNLGQFGQPQHF
CDR3nt: TGTGCCAGCAACCTGGGGCAATTTGGCCAGCCCCAGCATTTT
v_gene: TRBV12-3/TRBV12-4
d_gene: .
abundance: many
j_gene: TRBJ1-5

CDR3aa: CATAQDYYNEQFF
CDR3nt: TGTGCCACCGCCCAGGACTACTACAATGAGCAGTTCTTC
v_gene: TRBV7-2
d_gene: .
abundance: many
j_gene: TRBJ2-1

CDR3aa: CASSDSGGGADTQYF
CDR3nt: TGTGCCAGCAGTGACTCAGGCGGGGGGGCAGATACGCAGTATTTT
v_gene: TRBV6-4
d_gene: TRBD2
abundance: many
j_gene: TRBJ2-3

CDR3aa: CASSVLGGDSYNEQFF
CDR3nt: TGTGCCAGCAGCGTCCTTGGGGGGGATTCCTACAATGAGCAGTTCTTC
v_gene: TRBV4-2
d_gene: TRBD2
abundance: many
j_gene: TRBJ2-1

CDR3aa: CASSLDETRAGTDTQYF
CDR3nt: TGTGCCAGCAGTTTAGACGAGACTAGGGCGGGCACAGATACGCAGTATTTT
v_gene: TRBV12-3/TRBV12-4
d_gene: .
abundance: many
j_gene: TRBJ2-3

CDR3aa: CASSWVAGSGSTDTQYF
CDR3nt: TGTGCCAGCAGCTGGGTAGCGGGGTCCGGAAGCACAGATACGCAGTATTTT
v_gene: TRBV5-4
d_gene: TRBD2
abundance: many
j_gene: TRBJ2-3

CDR3aa: CASSRSGGAGGLTDTQYF
CDR3nt: TGTGCCAGCAGTCGTAGCGGGGGGGCCGGAGGGTTGACAGATACGCAGTATTTT
v_gene: TRBV6-5
d_gene: TRBD2
abundance: many
j_gene: TRBJ2-3